This T cell receptor beta chain was recovered during a study of T-cell reconstitution after alpha-beta-depleted transplantation in children. Preparing the TCRbeta library involved the use of unique molecular identifiers. One entry per CDR3 protein results from TCRdb running MiXCR on the PCR reads. The sample has fewer than 700,000 distinct CDR3 sequences; around 13% are singletons. Study-wide results and limits: Where some patients showed high TCRbeta diversity at day 60, it came from recipient T cells and thymic progenitors that had survived. A year post-transplant, T-cell counts and diversity derived mostly from newly produced T cells.

This clonotype was counted many times. Its antigen is not identified. Source: PBMCs, mostly from graft donor cells, taken 360 days after TCRalphabeta/CD19-depleted stem cell transplant. The TCR was taken from a male patient under 18 who had a stem cell transplant for acute myeloid leukemia, so the T cells may come from the graft donor.

The CDR3, as DNA: TGTGCCACCAGTGTTGGGGCCCACTACGAGCAGTACTTC. Protein product: CATSVGAHYEQYF. The genes are TRBV24-1 and TRBJ2-7; D may be TRBD1 (5 bases). The CDR3 is made up of 13 amino acids. Trimming removed 5 bases at V and 3 bases at J, with 10 bases between. Germline values: CDR1 KGHDR, CDR2 SFDVKD.